This TCR beta chain comes out of a study of follicular helper T cells after annual influenza vaccination. The time point is: 2014-2015 season, pre-vaccination. Each time point used roughly 35 to 100 mL of blood. Profiled with immunoSEQ multiplex PCR; TCRdb holds only in-frame clones, not every one. This sample has 10,000 or so clones, with roughly 77% found just once. In germline, CDR1 is LNHDA, CDR2 SQIVND (reference sequence). This CDR3 has 15 amino acids. V shed 4 bases and J 10 bases; nucleotides not matched to a gene: 13. The material was CXCR5- memory CD4+ T cells sorted from blood, obtained on the day of influenza vaccination. This receptor was obtained from an adult who received the influenza vaccine. This chain uses TRBV19 with TRBJ2-4; 7 bases fit TRBD2. CDR3: CASSNRDREAGIQYF. In DNA form, the CDR3 reads TGTGCCAGTAGTAATCGGGATCGAGAAGCGGGGATTCAGTACTTC.